This T cell receptor (beta chain) derives from a study of beta chain features in type 1 diabetes. Study overall: All samples yielded 100 million to 140 million examined sorted cells.

V was trimmed by 5 bases and J by 8 bases, leaving 9 bases between them. Germline V gene data show CDR1 as SEHNR and CDR2 as FQNEAQ (reference sequence). CDR3 length: 11 residues. The study, taken as a whole, reports: The similarity of naive, central memory and Treg TCRB repertoires appeared greater among patients than among healthy donors.

The entirety of the isolated RNA underwent reverse transcription, so expressed TCRB transcripts were sequenced. Data came from immunoSEQ multiplex PCR; TCRdb stores just in-frame clones and leaves some out. Here the sample spans 110,000 to 150,000 clones, 9.7% being singletons. Every single donor gave one heparinised blood draw, and these averaged around 0.12 L. Naive, central memory, regulatory and stem cell-like memory cells within the CD4+ compartment were sorted using CD45RO/CCR7/CD25/CD127/CD95/CD27. This clone was observed at least ten times. Its antigen is as yet unknown. V and J are TRBV7-9 and TRBJ1-2; D uncertain. This sequence originates from a woman aged 40 to 50 in good health. What was sequenced was central memory CD4+ T cells from blood. The chain's CDR3 is CASSENRGYTF. As DNA, the CDR3 is TGTGCCAGCAGCGAAAATCGGGGCTACACCTTC.